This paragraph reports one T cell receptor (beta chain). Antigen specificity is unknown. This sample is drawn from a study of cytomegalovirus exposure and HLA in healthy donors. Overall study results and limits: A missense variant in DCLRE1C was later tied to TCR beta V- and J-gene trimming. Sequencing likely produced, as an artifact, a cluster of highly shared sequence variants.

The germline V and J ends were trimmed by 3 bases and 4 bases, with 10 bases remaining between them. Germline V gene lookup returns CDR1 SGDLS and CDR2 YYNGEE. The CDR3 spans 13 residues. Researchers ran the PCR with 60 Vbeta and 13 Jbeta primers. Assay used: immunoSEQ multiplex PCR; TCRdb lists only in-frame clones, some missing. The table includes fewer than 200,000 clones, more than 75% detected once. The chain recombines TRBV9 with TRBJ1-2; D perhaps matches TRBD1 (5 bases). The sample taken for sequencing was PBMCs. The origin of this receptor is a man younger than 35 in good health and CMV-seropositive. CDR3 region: CASSARDPYGYTF. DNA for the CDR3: TGTGCCAGCAGCGCCAGGGATCCCTATGGCTACACCTTC.